Listed below are T cell receptor beta chains from one sample, sequenced in a study of a mutant IDH1 vaccine in newly diagnosed glioma. For these receptors, no antigen is known. Profiling relied on immunoSEQ multiplex PCR, and the TCRdb table lists in-frame clones only, not all of them. The sample carries around 45,000 clones, more than 75% recorded once. Specimen: PBMCs, collected from a glioma patient whose treatment included an IDH1 peptide vaccine. Receptors originate from a middle-aged woman with glioma. Both conserved end residues are part of each CDR3. A D gene is named only where the DNA matches it firmly.

v_gene: TRBV27
j_gene: TRBJ1-1
d_gene: -
CDR3aa: CASSLVGPTNTEAFF
CDR3nt: TGTGCCAGCAGTTTAGTGGGTCCGACTAACACTGAAGCTTTCTTT

v_gene: TRBV7-3
j_gene: TRBJ2-5
d_gene: -
CDR3aa: CASSLGGLGETQYF
CDR3nt: TGTGCCAGCAGCTTAGGGGGGCTTGGAGAGACCCAGTACTTC

v_gene: TRBV19
j_gene: TRBJ1-1
d_gene: -
CDR3aa: CASSIAGSPNTEAFF
CDR3nt: TGTGCCAGTAGTATAGCGGGTTCTCCGAACACTGAAGCTTTCTTT

v_gene: TRBV18
j_gene: TRBJ1-2
d_gene: TRBD1
CDR3aa: CASSPPRTGPGYGYTF
CDR3nt: TGTGCCAGCTCACCACCGAGGACAGGGCCAGGCTATGGCTACACCTTC

v_gene: TRBV2
j_gene: TRBJ2-2
d_gene: -
CDR3aa: CATRGPNTGELFF
CDR3nt: TGTGCCACCCGCGGGCCGAACACCGGGGAGCTGTTTTTT